This T cell receptor beta chain was captured by sequencing in a study of shared clonotypes between healthy human individuals. Study context: Researchers assigned three CD4 naive, three CD4 memory, two CD8 naive and one CD8 memory plate to each donor.

Turning to this clone: Its antigen is unknown.

The repertoire was sequenced with immunoSEQ multiplex PCR; TCRdb's copy has only in-frame clones and lacks some. The sample carries more than 550,000 clones, 92% recorded once. CD45RO-negative, CCR7-positively selected cells formed the naive CD8 fraction, excluding terminally differentiated effector memory CD45RA+ cells. Study-wide results and limits: Naive subsets generally had larger estimated richness than memory subsets.

The CDR3 has 17 residues. CDR1 is MNHEY and CDR2 is SMNVEV in the germline V gene (reference sequence). The V and J ends lost 3 bases and 2 bases respectively, with 20 bases between them. The chain carries TRBV27 and TRBJ2-7, with a weak D call TRBD2 (5 bases). The sample comprised naive CD8+ T cells sorted from blood. The origin of this receptor is a man aged 25-40 years in good health. CDR3 DNA: TGTGCCAGCAGTTTCACCTCTCCTGTAGGACTTCCCTACGAGCAGTACTTC. Protein: CASSFTSPVGLPYEQYF.